Shown below are 29 T cell receptor beta chains from a single sample sequenced in a study of persistence of HIV-infected CD4 T cells. No antigen has been assigned to these receptors. Stimulation used approximately 9.1 ug/mL lysate from CMV-infected fibroblasts. CD4+ T cells upregulating both CD40 ligand and CD69 were sorted as responding cells. This was the immunoSEQ version 4 assay in survey mode. Repertoires were generated with immunoSEQ multiplex PCR, while TCRdb's copy carries only in-frame clones and drops some. This table holds about 15,000 clones, approximately 71% found once. The sequences come from CD4+ T cells sorted from PBMCs after approximately 19-hour stimulation, collected from a patient who received antiretroviral therapy. The receptors were gathered from an adult man with HIV who was CMV-seropositive.

The table lists this clone with a few counts. J is TRBJ2-1 and V is TRBV7-9; 9 bases are shared with TRBD2. The J segment lost 3 bases and the V segment lost 5 bases, leaving 11 bases of the junction unmatched. Germline loops: CDR1 SEHNR, CDR2 FQNEAQ (reference sequence). The CDR3 loop spans 17 amino acids. This chain's CDR3 is CASSKSLLRGGYNEQFF. The CDR3 nucleotides read TGTGCCAGCAGCAAGTCTCTTCTGCGGGGGGGCTACAATGAGCAGTTCTTC.

By proportion, this clone is medium-sized. The rearrangement joins TRBV2 to TRBJ2-7; 8 bases line up with TRBD1. The CDR3 spans 15 residues. V shed 6 bases, J shed 2 bases, and the junction held 9 bases outside the gene matches. Germline V CDR1 and CDR2: SNHLY, FYNNEI. DNA for the CDR3: TGTGCCAGCAGACCCAGACAGGGGAGGACCTACGAGCAGTACTTC. Its protein product is CASRPRQGRTYEQYF.

The genes are TRBV2 and TRBJ2-1, with TRBD1 matching over 7 bases. The V and J ends lost 5 bases and 12 bases, in that order; junction bases with no gene match: 4. This CDR3 is built from 11 residues. Germline V gene lookup returns CDR1 SNHLY and CDR2 FYNNEI. The CDR3, as DNA: TGTGCCAGCAGTCCCGACAGGGTGCAGTTCTTC. Translation gives CASSPDRVQFF.

This chain links TRBV3-1 (or the pseudogene TRBV3-2) with TRBJ2-1; D possibly corresponds to TRBD2 (7 bases). The CDR3 covers 11 residues. The germline V gene encodes CDR1 LGHDT and CDR2 YNNKEL (reference sequence). V was shortened by 10 bases and J by 6 bases, with 10 bases between the two germline ends. CDR3: CATAGANEQFF. In DNA, the CDR3 is TGTGCCACTGCGGGGGCCAATGAGCAGTTCTTC.

The rearrangement joins TRBV19 to TRBJ1-2; no firm D call. Trimming cost V 7 bases and J 1 base, with 7 bases left between them. The CDR3 loop spans 12 amino acids. CDR1 is LNHDA, CDR2 SQIVND, per germline (reference sequence). CDR3 loop: CASIGSNYGYTF. CDR3 nucleotide sequence: TGTGCCAGTATTGGCAGTAACTATGGCTACACCTTC. Full variable domain (remainder filled in from reference TRBV19 and TRBJ1-2): DGGITQSPKYLFRKEGQNVTLSCEQNLNHDAMYWYRQDPGQGLRLIYYSQIVNDFQKGDIAEGYSVSREKKESFPLTVTSAQKNPTAFYLCASIGSNYGYTFGSGTRLTVV.

The chain combines TRBV3-1 (or the pseudogene TRBV3-2) with TRBJ2-1; the match to TRBD2 covers 9 bases. Germline V gives CDR1 LGHDT, CDR2 YNNKEL (reference sequence). The CDR3 covers 17 residues. V lost 4 bases to trimming and J lost 3 bases; unmatched junction nucleotides: 10. CDR3 in amino acids: CASSPKASGGFYNEQFF. In DNA, the CDR3 is TGTGCCAGCAGCCCCAAGGCCAGCGGGGGGTTCTACAATGAGCAGTTCTTC.

The chain employs TRBV7-2 and TRBJ1-6; no clear D. The length of the CDR3 is 14 residues. Per the germline V gene, CDR1 is SGHTA and CDR2 is FQGNSA. Deletions cut 5 bases from V and 5 bases from J, with 10 bases between. The DNA of the CDR3 is TGTGCCAGCAGCCCCGTCGGGAATAATTCACCCCTCCACTTT. It encodes CASSPVGNNSPLHF. The variable domain in full, with the rest retrieved from reference TRBV7-2 and TRBJ1-6, is GAGVSQSPSNKVTEKGKDVELRCDPISGHTALYWYRQSLGQGLEFLIYFQGNSAPDKSGLPSDRFSAERTGGSVSTLTIQRTQQEDSAVYLCASSPVGNNSPLHFGNGTRLTVT.

This chain uses TRBV6-5 with TRBJ1-6; 7 bases map to TRBD1. Germline V gene sequence: CDR1 MNHEY, CDR2 SVGAGI. V lost 5 bases and J lost 9; bases outside the gene matches: 10. The CDR3 extends over 15 amino acids. CDR3 in amino acids: CASSRQQGIGSPLHF. As DNA, the CDR3 is TGTGCCAGCAGTCGGCAACAGGGGATAGGTTCACCCCTCCACTTT.

The J gene is TRBJ2-7, the V gene TRBV2; D may be TRBD2 (6 bases). The CDR3 sequence is 12 residues long. Trimming cost V 3 bases and J 4 bases, with 7 bases left between them. Germline CDR1 and CDR2: SNHLY and FYNNEI. Here the CDR3 reads CASSDGGYEQYF. Written as DNA, the CDR3 is TGTGCCAGCAGTGATGGGGGGTACGAGCAGTACTTC.

J is TRBJ1-1 and V is TRBV11-3; D ambiguous. The CDR3 contains 12 residues. With 0 bases removed from V and 6 bases from J, the gap between germline ends came to 5 bases. Germline V gene lookup returns CDR1 SGHNT and CDR2 YENEEA. The CDR3 DNA follows: TGTGCCAGCAGCTTAGATTCCTCTGAAGCTTTCTTT. It specifies CASSLDSSEAFF. The variable domain in full, completed from reference TRBV11-3 and TRBJ1-1, reads EAGVVQSPRYKIIEKKQPVAFWCNPISGHNTLYWYLQNLGQGPELLIRYENEEAVDDSQLPKDRFSAERLKGVDSTLKIQPAELGDSAVYLCASSLDSSEAFFGQGTRLTVV.

The rearrangement joins TRBV5-1 to TRBJ2-7; possible D gene TRBD2, 6 bases. The germline CDR1 and CDR2 sequences are SGHRS and YFSETQ. V was trimmed by 2 bases and J by 0 bases, leaving 9 bases between them. The CDR3 consists of 14 residues. The CDR3 DNA reads TGCGCCAGCAGCTTACGCGGGGACTCCTACGAGCAGTACTTC. Its translation is CASSLRGDSYEQYF.

This chain connects TRBV2 to TRBJ1-2; 7 nucleotides agree with TRBD1. After removal of 2 bases from V and 7 bases from J, the junction contained 7 bases not matched to a gene. This CDR3 spans 14 amino acids. The germline gives CDR1 SNHLY, CDR2 FYNNEI. CDR3 bases: TGTGCCAGCAGTGAAACTGTCCGACAGGGTGGCTACACCTTC. It codes for CASSETVRQGGYTF.

The sample holds one count of this clone. The chain recombines TRBV7-2 with TRBJ2-3; 11 nucleotides line up with TRBD2. V shed 5 bases, J shed 0 bases, and the junction held 1 base outside the gene matches. The V gene's germline CDR1 is SGHTA and CDR2 FQGNSA. This CDR3 has 15 residues. CDR3 in amino acids: CASSPSGGSTDTQYF. The CDR3 nucleotides read TGTGCCAGCAGCCCTAGCGGGGGGAGCACAGATACGCAGTATTTT.

Concerning this clone: The same CDR3 is also encoded by other DNA sequences in this sample. The V gene is TRBV3-1 (or the pseudogene TRBV3-2), the J gene TRBJ2-7; a possible D gene is TRBD1 (7 bases). Looked up from germline, CDR1 is LGHDT and CDR2 is YNNKEL (reference sequence). V was shortened by 1 base and J by 2 bases, with 12 bases between the two germline ends. This CDR3 is built from 15 residues. The CDR3 reads CASSQVSGGPYEQYF. CDR3 sequence (DNA): TGTGCCAGCAGCCAAGTGTCAGGGGGGCCCTACGAGCAGTACTTC.

This clone is judged medium-sized (0.01 to 0.1%). The gene calls are TRBV27 and TRBJ1-1, with D possibly matching TRBD1 (6 bases). Germline CDR1 and CDR2: MNHEY and SMNVEV (reference sequence). V lost 7 bases, J lost 1 base, and 19 bases lay in between. CDR3 length: 16 residues. CDR3 loop: CASKAAQVRGNTEAFF. DNA of the CDR3: TGTGCCAGCAAAGCGGCCCAGGTCAGGGGGAACACTGAAGCTTTCTTT.

This rearrangement joins TRBV28 to TRBJ2-2; 7 bases line up with TRBD1. Germline-derived CDR1 and CDR2 are MDHEN and SYDVKM. This CDR3 contains 14 residues. V gave up 2 bases and J gave up 5 bases; unmatched junction bases: 2. CDR3 residues: CASSLDRATGELFF. The CDR3, as DNA: TGTGCCAGCAGTTTAGACAGGGCTACCGGGGAGCTGTTTTTT.

The chain uses TRBV5-4 and TRBJ1-2; 9 bases align to TRBD1. V was clipped by 4 bases and J by 3 bases; unmatched bases: 7. Germline loops: CDR1 SGHNT, CDR2 YYREEE (reference sequence). CDR3 size: 15 residues. The CDR3 loop is CASSTPTGGYYGYTF. The DNA for the CDR3 is TGTGCCAGCAGCACCCCTACAGGGGGCTACTATGGCTACACCTTC.

The rearrangement joins TRBV5-1 to TRBJ2-3; 11 bases map to TRBD2. CDR3 length equals 17 residues. The germline V gene encodes CDR1 SGHRS and CDR2 YFSETQ. With V trimmed by 3 bases and J by 5 bases, 11 bases remained unmatched. CDR3 bases: TGCGCCAGCAGCTCGGTCTTAGCGGGGGGGTTTTTAGATACGCAGTATTTT. Protein product: CASSSVLAGGFLDTQYF.

The chain recombines TRBV5-5 with TRBJ1-6; no firm D call. The germline CDR1 and CDR2 sequences are SGHKS and YYEKEE (reference sequence). The CDR3 covers 16 residues. The V and J ends lost 0 bases and 7 bases respectively, with 14 bases between them. In nucleotides, the CDR3 is TGTGCCAGCAGCTTGGTTGGGGAGAGAGCGAATTCACCCCTCCACTTT. It encodes CASSLVGERANSPLHF.

The DNA of the CDR3 is TGCGCCAGCAGTGGAGTAGGACAGGGGAAGGAGAGTGGCTACACCTTC. Its protein product is CASSGVGQGKESGYTF. The chain has TRBV10-2 and TRBJ1-2; 9 bases map to TRBD1. Germline V gives CDR1 WSHSY, CDR2 SAAADI. J lost 7 bases, V lost 4 bases, and 13 bases had no gene match. The CDR3 covers 16 residues.

This chain uses TRBV18 with TRBJ1-5; D is perhaps TRBD1 (5 bases). The germline V gene encodes CDR1 KGHSH and CDR2 LQKENI. The length of the CDR3 is 16 residues. Trimming removed 3 bases at V and 4 bases at J, with 16 bases between. The CDR3 coding sequence is TGTGCCAGCTCACCGACGACAGATTCCGTAAATCAGCCCCAGCATTTT. Residues: CASSPTTDSVNQPQHF.

This chain joins TRBV10-1 and TRBJ2-7; possibly TRBD1 for D (5 bases). V lost 7 bases and J lost 2, with 18 bases in between. Germline CDR1 is WNHNN and CDR2 is SYGVQD (reference sequence). The CDR3 length is 15 residues. The CDR3 DNA is TGCGCCAGCACAGGACGGAACCTCAGGGCCTACGAGCAGTACTTC. This codes for CASTGRNLRAYEQYF.

The chain couples TRBV7-3 to TRBJ2-7; the match to TRBD2 covers 10 bases. CDR1 is SGHTA, CDR2 FQGTGA, per germline. CDR3 length: 16 residues. With V trimmed by 5 bases and J by 2 bases, 9 bases remained unmatched. CDR3 in amino acids: CASSITGTSAAYEQYF. In DNA form, the CDR3 reads TGTGCCAGCAGCATCACTGGGACTAGCGCAGCCTACGAGCAGTACTTC.

The chain has TRBV6-6 and TRBJ2-1; TRBD1 matches 10 bases. The CDR3 spans 15 residues. Germline CDR1 MNHNY, CDR2 SVGAGI (reference sequence). The trim removed 0 bases at V and 9 bases at J, leaving 5 bases unmatched. In nucleotides, the CDR3 is TGTGCCAGCAGTTACTCGACGAGGACAGGGGGTGAGCAGTTCTTC. It is translated as CASSYSTRTGGEQFF.

The DNA for the CDR3 is TGTGCCAGCAGCCCCCGGACTAGCGGGGGACCTTACAATGAGCAGTTCTTC. This codes for CASSPRTSGGPYNEQFF. The genes are TRBV9 and TRBJ2-1; 13 nucleotides line up with TRBD2. CDR1 SGDLS and CDR2 YYNGEE come from the germline V gene. Trimming removed 4 bases from V and 4 bases from J; junction bases left unmatched: 8. There are 17 residues in the CDR3.

The chain employs TRBV6-5 and TRBJ2-7, with D possibly being TRBD2 (6 bases). There are 14 residues in the CDR3. Looked up from germline, CDR1 is MNHEY and CDR2 is SVGAGI. The V and J ends lost 2 bases and 7 bases respectively, with 15 bases between them. CDR3 protein: CASSYEEGSREQYF. The CDR3 bases are TGTGCCAGCAGTTACGAGGAGGGCTCGAGGGAGCAGTACTTC.

This chain connects TRBV6-5 to TRBJ2-7, with 7 bases aligning to TRBD2. Looked up from germline, CDR1 is MNHEY and CDR2 is SVGAGI. This CDR3 is 14 amino acids long. With 0 bases clipped from V and 4 bases from J, the junction kept 3 bases outside the gene matches. The CDR3 protein is CASSYSGGTYEQYF. The CDR3 region has the DNA TGTGCCAGCAGTTACTCGGGGGGGACTTACGAGCAGTACTTC.

This chain uses TRBV5-3 with TRBJ2-7, with D possibly TRBD2 on 5 matching bases. TRBV5-3 is known as an ORF, though its function is uncertain. This CDR3 contains 12 residues. V lost 6 bases to trimming and J lost 5 bases, with 12 bases between them. CDR3 sequence reads: CARTFRLNEQYF. The CDR3 nucleotides read TGTGCCAGAACCTTTAGACTAAACGAGCAGTACTTC.

The DNA for the CDR3 is TGTGCCATCAAAGAGACAGGGGAACGCACAGATACGCAGTATTTT. This gives the protein CAIKETGERTDTQYF. The chain couples TRBV10-3 to TRBJ2-3, with 8 bases aligning to TRBD1. V lost 7 bases to trimming and J lost 1 base; unmatched junction nucleotides: 7. The V gene's germline CDR1 is ENHRY and CDR2 SYGVKD. CDR3 length: 15 residues.